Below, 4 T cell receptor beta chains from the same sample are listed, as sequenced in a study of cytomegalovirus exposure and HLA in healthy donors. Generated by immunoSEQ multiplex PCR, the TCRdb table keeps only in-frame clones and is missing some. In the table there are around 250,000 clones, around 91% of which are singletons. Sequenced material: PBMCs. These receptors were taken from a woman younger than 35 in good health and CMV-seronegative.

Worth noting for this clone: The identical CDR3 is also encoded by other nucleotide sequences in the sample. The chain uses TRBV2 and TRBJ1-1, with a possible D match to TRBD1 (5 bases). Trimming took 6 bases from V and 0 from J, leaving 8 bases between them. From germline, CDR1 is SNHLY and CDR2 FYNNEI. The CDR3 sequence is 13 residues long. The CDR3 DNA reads TGTGCCAGCAGAGGACACCTGAACACTGAAGCTTTCTTT. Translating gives CASRGHLNTEAFF.

The CDR3 sequence: CASSLGDSLEYF. The CDR3, as DNA: TGTGCCAGCAGCTTAGGCGACAGTTTGGAGTACTTC. This chain links TRBV7-2 with TRBJ2-7, with D tentatively TRBD1 (5 bases). Deletions cut 1 base from V and 11 bases from J, with 12 bases between. The CDR3 is 12 amino acids. Germline V gene sequence: CDR1 SGHTA, CDR2 FQGNSA.

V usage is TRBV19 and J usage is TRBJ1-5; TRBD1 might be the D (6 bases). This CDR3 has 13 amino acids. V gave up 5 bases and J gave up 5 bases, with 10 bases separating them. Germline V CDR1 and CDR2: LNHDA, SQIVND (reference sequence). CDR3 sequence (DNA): TGTGCCAGTAGTCGGGCAGGGGATCAGCCCCAGCATTTT. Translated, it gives CASSRAGDQPQHF.

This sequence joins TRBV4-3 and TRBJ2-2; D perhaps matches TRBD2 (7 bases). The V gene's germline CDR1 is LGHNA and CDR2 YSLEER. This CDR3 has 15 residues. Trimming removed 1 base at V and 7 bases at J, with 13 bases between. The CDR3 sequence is CASSQVGGHDGELFF. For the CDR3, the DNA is TGCGCCAGCAGCCAAGTCGGGGGGCACGACGGGGAGCTGTTTTTT.